These 29 T cell receptor beta chains were sequenced from one sample in a study of shared clonotypes between healthy human individuals. TCRdb's table, derived via immunoSEQ multiplex PCR, lists solely in-frame clones and lacks some. Of about 2.1 million clones listed, about 92% are singletons. CD45RO-negative cells were positively selected for CCR7, leaving out terminally differentiated effector memory CD45RA+ cells. The sequencing input was naive CD8+ T cells from PBMCs. These receptors all come from a young man in good health. Some clones in this sample may be carry-over from other donors' samples.

The V and J genes are TRBV30 and TRBJ2-7; D ambiguous. V was pared by 1 base and J by 3 bases, with 13 bases between. Looked up from germline, CDR1 is GTSNPN and CDR2 is SVGIG (reference sequence). The CDR3 totals 14 residues. CDR3 in amino acids: CAWSEWPSNYEQYF. The CDR3 nucleotides read TGTGCCTGGAGTGAATGGCCCTCTAACTACGAGCAGTACTTC.

V gene TRBV9 combines with J gene TRBJ2-1; perhaps TRBD2 as D (6 bases). Trimming took off 0 bases at V and 0 bases at J, with 10 bases between the two ends. The CDR3 is 16 residues long. From germline, CDR1 is SGDLS and CDR2 YYNGEE. In DNA form, the CDR3 reads TGTGCCAGCAGCGTAGAGGGACTGAGCTCCTACAATGAGCAGTTCTTC. It specifies CASSVEGLSSYNEQFF. Variable domain in full (rest from reference TRBV9 and TRBJ2-1): DSGVTQTPKHLITATGQRVTLRCSPRSGDLSVYWYQQSLDQGLQFLIQYYNGEERAKGNILERFSAQQFPDLHSELNLSSLELGDSALYFCASSVEGLSSYNEQFFGPGTRLTVL.

CDR3 nucleotide sequence: TGTGCCAGCAGCAAAGCTTGTAAAGACCGATGCAATCAGCCCCAGCATTTT. Its protein is CASSKACKDRCNQPQHF. The chain is built from TRBV21-1 and TRBJ1-5. TRBV21-1 is a pseudogene. The length of the CDR3 is 17 residues.

The sample holds one count of this clone. The chain carries TRBV11-2 and TRBJ2-1; 7 nucleotides line up with TRBD2. The trim removed 0 bases at V and 3 bases at J, leaving 5 bases unmatched. Germline CDR1 reads SGHAT; CDR2 reads FQNNGV. The CDR3 runs 16 residues. The CDR3 DNA reads as TGTGCCAGCAGCTTAGAGGCTGCTAGCGGCTACAATGAGCAGTTCTTC. It is translated as CASSLEAASGYNEQFF.

This sequence joins TRBV2 and TRBJ2-7; 9 bases map to TRBD1. The CDR3 is made up of 15 amino acids. V gave up 6 bases and J gave up 5 bases; unmatched junction bases: 11. The germline V gene encodes CDR1 SNHLY and CDR2 FYNNEI. CDR3 sequence (DNA): TGTGCCAGCAGGAAGGGACAGGGTAACAAGAACGAGCAGTACTTC. Translation: CASRKGQGNKNEQYF.

The chain links TRBV7-6 to TRBJ2-3; TRBD2 is a possible D gene (5 bases). The CDR3 loop spans 14 amino acids. Deletions cut 5 bases from V and 0 bases from J, with 9 bases between. CDR1 is SGHVS, CDR2 FNYEAQ, per germline. CDR3 in DNA: TGTGCCAGCAGCCCTCAGCGGAGCACAGATACGCAGTATTTT. Its translation: CASSPQRSTDTQYF.

The chain has TRBV15 and TRBJ1-2; perhaps TRBD1 as D (6 bases). From germline, CDR1 is LNHNV and CDR2 YYDKDF (reference sequence). This CDR3 is built from 16 residues. Trimming took off 0 bases at V and 6 bases at J, with 17 bases between the two ends. CDR3 sequence reads: CATSREGDGGRNGYTF. The CDR3 region has the DNA TGTGCCACCAGCAGAGAGGGAGACGGGGGGCGCAATGGCTACACCTTC.

The chain joins TRBV2 to TRBJ2-1; 9 bases fit TRBD2. Trimming removed 8 bases from V and 0 bases from J; junction bases left unmatched: 17. The CDR3 is 19 residues long. Germline V CDR1 and CDR2: SNHLY, FYNNEI. The CDR3 loop reads CASQARASGIQSSYNEQFF. The CDR3 DNA sequence: TGTGCCAGCCAGGCTCGGGCTAGCGGGATCCAGTCCTCCTACAATGAGCAGTTCTTC.

The J gene is TRBJ2-7, the V gene TRBV7-6, with a tentative D call TRBD1 (6 bases). This CDR3 has 20 amino acids. V was cut by 2 bases and J by 3 bases, with 29 bases left in between. Germline V gene lookup returns CDR1 SGHVS and CDR2 FNYEAQ. CDR3 coding DNA: TGTGCCAGCAGCTTACGAGGGGGTGAGTCCCCGAAGGGAATTGGCTACGAGCAGTACTTC. As protein: CASSLRGGESPKGIGYEQYF.

CDR3 sequence reads: CASSYSDPSANYEQYF. As DNA, the CDR3 is TGTGCCAGCAGTTACTCGGACCCCTCGGCCAACTACGAGCAGTACTTC. The genes are TRBV6-6 and TRBJ2-7, with D unclear. The germline CDR1 and CDR2 sequences are MNHNY and SVGAGI (reference sequence). This CDR3 has 16 residues. The V gene lost 0 bases and the J gene lost 3 bases, with 15 bases spanning the gap.

The gene calls are TRBV11-2 and TRBJ2-7; TRBD2 is a possible D gene (5 bases). From germline, CDR1 is SGHAT and CDR2 FQNNGV. The CDR3 is 13 amino acids. Trimming cost V 6 bases and J 4 bases, with 13 bases left between them. CDR3 in amino acids: CASSKEANYEQYF. The CDR3 DNA reads as TGTGCCAGCAGTAAGGAGGCAAATTACGAGCAGTACTTC. The full variable domain, rest sourced from reference TRBV11-2 and TRBJ2-7, is EAGVAQSPRYKIIEKRQSVAFWCNPISGHATLYWYQQILGQGPKLLIQFQNNGVVDDSQLPKDRFSAERLKGVDSTLKIQPAKLEDSAVYLCASSKEANYEQYFGPGTRLTVT.

This sequence joins TRBV11-1 and TRBJ1-1; no firm D call. The CDR3 is 16 amino acids. Germline V gene data show CDR1 as SGHAT and CDR2 as FQDESV (reference sequence). V lost 5 bases and J lost 1, with 17 bases in between. The CDR3 DNA reads TGTGCCAGCAGCCCCTCCCCCTTTGGGAGGAACACTGAAGCTTTCTTT. Translating it yields CASSPSPFGRNTEAFF.

The V gene is TRBV2, the J gene TRBJ1-2; D may be TRBD1 (5 bases). Deletions cut 8 bases from V and 6 bases from J, with 10 bases between. The germline CDR1 and CDR2 sequences are SNHLY and FYNNEI. The CDR3 spans 11 residues. DNA of the CDR3: TGTGCCAGCCTAACAGGTGATGGCTACACCTTC. Translated: CASLTGDGYTF.

This chain uses TRBV30 with TRBJ1-6, with D possibly TRBD1 on 6 matching bases. V was trimmed by 5 bases and J by 5 bases, leaving 10 bases between them. Looked up from germline, CDR1 is GTSNPN and CDR2 is SVGIG (reference sequence). There are 13 residues in the CDR3. The CDR3 sequence is CAWDRTNNSPLHF. The CDR3 bases are TGTGCCTGGGACAGGACAAATAATTCACCCCTCCACTTT.

V usage is TRBV19 and J usage is TRBJ2-1; the match to TRBD2 covers 10 bases. Trimming removed 5 bases from V and 8 bases from J; junction bases left unmatched: 3. Germline V lookup: CDR1 LNHDA, CDR2 SQIVND (reference sequence). This CDR3 has 13 residues. As DNA, the CDR3 is TGTGCCAGTAGTGAACTAGCGGGGTATGAGCAGTTCTTC. Residues: CASSELAGYEQFF.

J is TRBJ2-1 and V is TRBV11-2; D is ambiguous. The V end was cut by 2 bases, the J end by 3 bases, with 5 bases between. CDR3 length: 13 residues. Germline lookup yields CDR1 SGHAT and CDR2 FQNNGV. CDR3 sequence: CASSLFDYNEQFF. Written as DNA, the CDR3 is TGTGCCAGCAGCTTATTCGACTACAATGAGCAGTTCTTC.

This chain links TRBV7-9 with TRBJ2-3, with TRBD1 identical over 7 bases. This CDR3 has 17 residues. The junction had 15 bases not matched to a gene; V was cut back by 5 bases and J by 4 bases. Per the germline V gene, CDR1 is SEHNR and CDR2 is FQNEAQ (reference sequence). Here the CDR3 reads CASSPPRQGIYSDTQYF. The DNA of the CDR3 is TGTGCCAGCAGCCCCCCCCGACAGGGAATTTATTCAGATACGCAGTATTTT. Complete variable domain (other parts from reference TRBV7-9 and TRBJ2-3): DTGVSQNPRHKITKRGQNVTFRCDPISEHNRLYWYRQTLGQGPEFLTYFQNEAQLEKSRLLSDRFSAERPKGSFSTLEIQRTEQGDSAMYLCASSPPRQGIYSDTQYFGPGTRLTVL.

The CDR3: CSVDQAPNTGELFF. The CDR3 DNA reads TGCAGCGTTGACCAAGCCCCGAACACCGGGGAGCTGTTTTTT. J is TRBJ2-2 and V is TRBV29-1, with D unclear. The germline V gene encodes CDR1 SQVTM and CDR2 ANQGSEA. The CDR3 runs to 14 residues. Trimming cost V 3 bases and J 0 bases, with 8 bases left between them.

The V and J genes are TRBV10-1 and TRBJ2-7; no clear D gene. The CDR3 extends over 14 amino acids. CDR1 and CDR2 from the germline V gene are WNHNN and SYGVQD (reference sequence). Trimming took off 5 bases at V and 0 bases at J, with 11 bases between the two ends. CDR3 in DNA: TGCGCCAGCAGTCGCGGCCCGAGCTCCTACGAGCAGTACTTC. This codes for CASSRGPSSYEQYF.

J is TRBJ2-7 and V is TRBV27; D ambiguous. Germline lookup yields CDR1 MNHEY and CDR2 SMNVEV (reference sequence). Trimming removed 5 bases from V and 4 bases from J, with 12 bases in between. The CDR3 sequence is 13 residues long. CDR3 nucleotides: TGTGCCAGCAGTAACGGGCTCAGGTACGAGCAGTACTTC. Residues: CASSNGLRYEQYF.

The chain employs TRBV7-8 and TRBJ1-3; TRBD1 aligns across 10 bases. V lost 5 bases and J lost 1; bases outside the gene matches: 5. Germline CDR1 SGHVS, CDR2 FQNEAQ. The CDR3 contains 16 residues. DNA of the CDR3: TGTGCCAGCAGCCCCCGGGACAGGGGTTCTGGAAACACCATATATTTT. The encoded protein is CASSPRDRGSGNTIYF. The full variable domain, its missing parts supplied by reference TRBV7-8 and TRBJ1-3, is GAGVSQSPRYKVAKRGQDVALRCDPISGHVSLFWYQQALGQGPEFLTYFQNEAQLDKSGLPSDRFFAERPEGSVSTLKIQRTQQEDSAVYLCASSPRDRGSGNTIYFGEGSWLTVV.

In DNA form, the CDR3 reads TGCGCCAGCAGCTCAAAGGGACTAGCGGGAGGGCCAATTCCCCATGAGCAGTTCTTC. Translation gives CASSSKGLAGGPIPHEQFF. The chain is built from TRBV5-1 and TRBJ2-1, with 16 bases identical to TRBD2. Germline V lookup: CDR1 SGHRS, CDR2 YFSETQ. Unmatched junction bases numbered 14, after V lost 3 bases and J lost 8 bases. The CDR3 is 19 amino acids.

The gene calls are TRBV28 and TRBJ2-3, with 15 nucleotides matching TRBD2. The CDR3 is 17 amino acids. V lost 6 bases to trimming and J lost 2 bases; unmatched junction nucleotides: 6. CDR1 MDHEN and CDR2 SYDVKM come from the germline V gene. CDR3 loop: CASRAGTSGRPTDTQYF. The CDR3 DNA is TGTGCCAGCAGAGCCGGGACTAGCGGGAGGCCCACAGATACGCAGTATTTT.

The rearrangement uses TRBV5-4 and TRBJ2-4; 11 nucleotides agree with TRBD2. Germline trimming cut 4 bases from V and 5 bases from J; bases unmatched to any gene: 2. The V gene's germline CDR1 is SGHNT and CDR2 YYREEE (reference sequence). The CDR3 contains 14 residues. CDR3 sequence: CASSPGLAENIQYF. CDR3 bases: TGTGCCAGCAGCCCGGGACTAGCGGAAAACATTCAGTACTTC.

The CDR3 region has the DNA TGTGCCTGGAGTGCCGCTGCCGGGAACTCCTACGAGCAGTACTTC. This codes for CAWSAAAGNSYEQYF. The J gene is TRBJ2-7, the V gene TRBV30, with D perhaps matching TRBD2 (5 bases). Germline V lookup: CDR1 GTSNPN, CDR2 SVGIG (reference sequence). Between the trimmed V and J ends, which lost 1 base and 0 bases, there was a span of 13 bases. The CDR3 length is 15 residues.

As concerns this clone: The sample holds other DNA sequences that translate to the same CDR3. V and J are TRBV28 and TRBJ1-5, with D unclear. The CDR3 runs to 14 residues. Between the trimmed V and J ends, which lost 3 bases and 1 base, there was a span of 7 bases. The germline V gene has CDR1 MDHEN and CDR2 SYDVKM. DNA of the CDR3: TGTGCCAGCAGTTTCTACCGGAGCAATCAGCCCCAGCATTTT. This gives the protein CASSFYRSNQPQHF.

The sample holds one count of this clone. CDR3 region: CASSEPTSAYTDTQYF. In nucleotides, the CDR3 is TGTGCCAGCAGCGAGCCTACTAGCGCCTACACAGATACGCAGTATTTT. V is TRBV9 and J is TRBJ2-3, with 7 nucleotides matching TRBD2. V was clipped by 3 bases and J by 2 bases; unmatched bases: 9. The V gene's germline CDR1 is SGDLS and CDR2 YYNGEE. The CDR3 consists of 16 residues.

The rearrangement links TRBV4-1 to TRBJ2-2, with a weak D call TRBD2 (7 bases). The CDR3 sequence is 14 residues long. Germline CDR1 reads MGHRA; CDR2 reads YSYEKL. The V gene lost 0 bases and the J gene lost 7 bases, with 9 bases spanning the gap. CDR3 DNA sequence: TGCGCCAGCAGCCAAGACGGGGGGCGCGGGGAGCTGTTTTTT. This codes for CASSQDGGRGELFF.

In this sample, this clone turned up once. The V and J genes are TRBV7-9 and TRBJ1-1; no firm D call. Trimming removed 4 bases at V and 2 bases at J, with 14 bases between. The CDR3 sequence is 15 residues long. Germline assignment: CDR1 SEHNR and CDR2 FQNEAQ (reference sequence). The CDR3 loop reads CASSSVTALNTEAFF. The CDR3 DNA reads TGTGCCAGCAGCTCCGTGACTGCCCTTAACACTGAAGCTTTCTTT.